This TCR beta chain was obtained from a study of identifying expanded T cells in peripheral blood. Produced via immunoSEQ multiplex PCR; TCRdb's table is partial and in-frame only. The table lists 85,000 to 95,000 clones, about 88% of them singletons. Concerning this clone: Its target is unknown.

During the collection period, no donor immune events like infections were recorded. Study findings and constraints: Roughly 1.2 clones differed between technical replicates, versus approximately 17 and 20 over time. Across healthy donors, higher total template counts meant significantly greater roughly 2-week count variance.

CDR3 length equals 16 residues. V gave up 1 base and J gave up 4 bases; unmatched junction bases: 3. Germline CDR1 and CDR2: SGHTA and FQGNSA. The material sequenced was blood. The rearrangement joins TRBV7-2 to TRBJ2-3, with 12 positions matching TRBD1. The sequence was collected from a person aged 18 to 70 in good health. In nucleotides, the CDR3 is TGTGCCAGCAGCTTAGGGGACAGGGGGCGCCCAGATACGCAGTATTTT. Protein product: CASSLGDRGRPDTQYF. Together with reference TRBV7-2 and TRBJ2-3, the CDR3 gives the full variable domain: GAGVSQSPSNKVTEKGKDVELRCDPISGHTALYWYRQSLGQGLEFLIYFQGNSAPDKSGLPSDRFSAERTGGSVSTLTIQRTQQEDSAVYLCASSLGDRGRPDTQYFGPGTRLTVL.